This T cell receptor (beta chain) was sequenced for a study of cytomegalovirus exposure and HLA in healthy donors. Findings of the study overall: Rare sequences made up most TCRs, while some public TCRs were found in many donors. The CMV antigen specificity of a few CMV-associated chains was confirmed through in vitro analysis. Later, an analysis found that TCR clusters from the first cohort tended to co-occur in the approximately 130 validation repertoires.

Trimming shortened V by 3 bases and J by 7 bases, and 10 bases separated the two germline ends. The CDR3 contains 13 residues. Germline values: CDR1 MNHEY, CDR2 SMNVEV (reference sequence). Points on this clone: Its antigen remains unknown.

The donors were members of the validation cohort comprising 100 to 150 subjects, separate from the approximately 670-subject first cohort. Assay: immunoSEQ multiplex PCR; the TCRdb copy retains only in-frame clones and omits some. The sample yields a few hundred thousand clones, almost 90% seen once. The receptor comes from a woman aged 18-29 years in good health and CMV-seronegative. V usage is TRBV27 and J usage is TRBJ2-1; the D is unclear. The sequenced material came from PBMCs. As DNA, the CDR3 is TGTGCCAGCAGTTTTGAGGTTTGGAATGAGCAGTTCTTC. Amino acid sequence: CASSFEVWNEQFF.